This T cell receptor beta chain was sequenced during a study of OX40 agonist ivuxolimab in advanced cancers. Study information: Patients were infused with ivuxolimab every 2 weeks at 0.01 to 10 mg/kg.

The CDR3 sequence is 13 residues long. Germline CDR1 MNHEY, CDR2 SVGAGI. With V trimmed by 10 bases and J by 6 bases, 9 bases remained unmatched. The data were produced by immunoSEQ multiplex PCR, yet TCRdb's version contains in-frame clones alone and is incomplete. In the table there are approximately 100,000 clones, roughly nine tenths of which are singletons. The source material was CD4+ or CD8+ T cells sorted from blood, sampled in a trial of the OX40 agonist ivuxolimab. The TCR originated in an adult with an advanced solid tumor such as melanoma, head and neck, liver or kidney cancer. The J gene is TRBJ2-7, the V gene TRBV6-5; 10 bases fit TRBD1. The CDR3 reads CATSPGQGPEQYF. The CDR3 region has the DNA TGTGCCACTTCACCGGGACAGGGGCCCGAGCAGTACTTC.